A selection of T cell receptor beta chains follows, all from one sample in a study of blood T cells in healthy people across ages. TCRdb ran MiXCR on the 5' RACE reads and lists one entry per CDR3 protein. The table has hundreds of thousands of distinct CDR3 sequences, over 45% seen once; the top ten hold roughly a third. The sequenced sample was blood. Source of these receptors: a woman aged 55-69 years in good health. Each CDR3 is given with its conserved first and last residue.

v_call,cdr3_length,cdr3_aa
TRBV7-2,15,CASSFRRQGRREQYF
TRBV25-1,14,CASSGERGQETQYF
TRBV6-2/TRBV6-3,17,CASSPRYDRLGDNEQFF
TRBV15,18,CATSSRSNSGQGSYEQYF
TRBV11-1,16,CASSYPGQGIGETQYF
TRBV4-2,14,CASSRTGLSQPQHF
TRBV5-1,17,CASSLTPLAGARNEQFF
TRBV28,13,CATTGTGNDEQYF
TRBV27,17,CASSTPSGGARTDTQYF
TRBV5-1,14,CASTHGQGPYEQYF
TRBV20-1,13,CSALESHNSPLHF
TRBV10-3,17,CAISEFLGLAGVGEQFF
TRBV18,16,CASSPSGTGAGDTQYF
TRBV12-3/TRBV12-4,14,CASGTPLSTGELFF
TRBV5-1,15,CASSLSGGTEVTQYF
TRBV11-3,13,CASSSGFEDTQYF
TRBV9,14,CASSVSAGDYEQYF
TRBV5-1,15,CASSLGPTSSYGYTF
TRBV20-1,13,CSAGTSAIYEQYF
TRBV20-1,17,CSARPTSGQSSYNEQFF
TRBV29-1,10,CSTNTDTQYF
TRBV20-1,13,CSASRGAIDEQYF
TRBV6-1,15,CASGREKDSTDTQYF
TRBV20-1,15,CSARDPQAGDYEQYF
TRBV6-5,16,CASSYRDPGRDQPQHF
TRBV14,15,CASSQRRKDTDTQYF
TRBV7-2,17,CASSSSPSAGGVNEQFF
TRBV7-2,16,CASSLVRQGGTDTQYF
TRBV28,14,CASTKGAGANVLTF
TRBV6-5,14,CASSSSGKYNEQFF
TRBV24-1,17,CATSESPSSGRKEEQYF
TRBV6-2/TRBV6-3,13,CASRSGTRPGQYF
TRBV9,14,CASSASGSVYEQFF
TRBV4-1,19,CASSQDSIREVYSNEKLFF
TRBV2,15,CASSGAGRRSSEAFF
TRBV2,14,CASRIAGARNEQFF
TRBV20-1,15,CSAREQRGLGTEAFF
TRBV20-1,13,CSARGAWTLGQYF
TRBV5-6,14,CASSDRLAPYEQYF
TRBV19,11,CASTLPPRWYF